This TCR beta chain derives from a study of CD8+CD57+ T cells in acquired aplastic anemia. As for the study in general: Sorted CD4+ plus CD8+ cells gave DNA averaging about 3.2 ug. Study-level results: Patients and controls had CD8+ Simpson's diversity values that were not significantly distinct. Common to patients and controls were twenty-nine CD8+ CDR3 sequences.

In the case of this clonotype: Its antigen is not known.

Genomic DNA templated the TCR beta VDJ and CDR3 profiling. TCRdb recomputed calls from the reads with MiXCR, one row per CDR3 protein. The sample contains about 270,000 distinct CDR3 sequences, around three fifths of which appear only once. The CDR3 is made up of 14 amino acids. V dropped 6 bases and J dropped 5 bases, with 16 bases sitting between them. CDR1 is SNHLY and CDR2 is FYNNEI in the germline V gene. This chain joins TRBV2 and TRBJ1-2, with D possibly TRBD1 on 6 matching bases. The sequence came from a human donor with severe aplastic anemia or a healthy control (not recorded which). Sequencing was done on a sample of sorted CD4+, CD8+, or CD8+CD57+ T cells (not recorded which) from PBMCs. For the CDR3, the DNA is TGTGCCAGCAGGGAACTTTGGACAGAGTATGGCTACACCTTC. Amino acid sequence: CASRELWTEYGYTF.